This is a list of T cell receptor beta chains from one sample in a study of type 1 and type 2 diabetes patients. TCRdb used MiXCR to reprocess the multiplex PCR reads, holding one entry per CDR3 protein. The repertoire holds some 250,000 distinct CDR3 sequences, with roughly 48% as singletons. The sequencing sample was made of peripheral blood mononuclear cells (PBMCs). The source of these receptors is a young man with type 2 diabetes. Each CDR3 is given without its conserved first and last residue.

TRBJ1-6,TRBV20-1,SARVGGENSPLH
TRBJ2-7,TRBV4-1,ASSQEDEQY
TRBJ1-1,TRBV28,ASRGGRVF
TRBJ1-2,TRBV10-1,AKHRGRTEGGYT
TRBJ1-6,TRBV2,ASSEMQGQGGSPLH
TRBJ2-2,TRBV2,ASSEGSGELF
TRBJ2-2,TRBV7-2,ASSLRVQGFANTGELF
TRBJ1-2,TRBV10-3,AISESLDVRLNYGYT
TRBJ1-5,TRBV7-2,ASSQDPVSNQPQH
TRBJ1-2,TRBV6-6,ASTKGVNYGYT
TRBJ2-7,TRBV13,ASSFTYSGRGYEQY
TRBJ2-7,TRBV7-8,ASSLDHGRYEQY
TRBJ2-3,TRBV2,ASSPLGVAGPKDTQY
TRBJ2-1,TRBV7-2,ASSNRDRLNEQF
TRBJ2-7,TRBV12-5,ASGHGGGTYEQY
TRBJ2-7,TRBV4-1,ASSQGSGVEQY
TRBJ2-5,TRBV20-1,SARDWSQPQETQY
TRBJ2-1,TRBV14,ASSLPGQGKNNEQF
TRBJ2-2,TRBV7-6,ASSLGTQNTGELF
TRBJ2-2,TRBV9,ASSVGGTGAGELF
TRBJ2-3,TRBV7-2,ASSDPRQWDTQY
TRBJ2-6,TRBV15,ATSSTGAGANVLT